This T cell receptor (beta chain) was retrieved from a study of cytomegalovirus exposure and HLA in healthy donors. Germline CDR1 reads SGHRS; CDR2 reads YFSETQ. The CDR3 length is 14 residues. After removal of 4 bases from V and 7 bases from J, the junction contained 5 bases not matched to a gene. Overall study results and limits: In an earlier analysis, productive rearrangement rates for most beta V segments clustered near 87% or 30%. An apparent linkage of common viral pathogens to several of the most significant clusters emerged in a later analysis.

Turning to this clone: The antigen is not known.

Amplification used 60 Vbeta primers and 13 Jbeta primers. This table comes from immunoSEQ multiplex PCR, and its TCRdb copy is limited to in-frame clones, with some not included. The table lists 100,000 to 150,000 clones, with under 2% in the top ten. Sample: PBMCs. The TCR comes from a woman between 35 and 50 years old in good health and CMV-seronegative. This chain connects TRBV5-1 to TRBJ1-6; 7 bases line up with TRBD1. CDR3 sequence reads: CASSLDRINSPLHF. CDR3 nucleotides: TGCGCCAGCAGCCTGGACAGGATCAATTCACCCCTCCACTTT.